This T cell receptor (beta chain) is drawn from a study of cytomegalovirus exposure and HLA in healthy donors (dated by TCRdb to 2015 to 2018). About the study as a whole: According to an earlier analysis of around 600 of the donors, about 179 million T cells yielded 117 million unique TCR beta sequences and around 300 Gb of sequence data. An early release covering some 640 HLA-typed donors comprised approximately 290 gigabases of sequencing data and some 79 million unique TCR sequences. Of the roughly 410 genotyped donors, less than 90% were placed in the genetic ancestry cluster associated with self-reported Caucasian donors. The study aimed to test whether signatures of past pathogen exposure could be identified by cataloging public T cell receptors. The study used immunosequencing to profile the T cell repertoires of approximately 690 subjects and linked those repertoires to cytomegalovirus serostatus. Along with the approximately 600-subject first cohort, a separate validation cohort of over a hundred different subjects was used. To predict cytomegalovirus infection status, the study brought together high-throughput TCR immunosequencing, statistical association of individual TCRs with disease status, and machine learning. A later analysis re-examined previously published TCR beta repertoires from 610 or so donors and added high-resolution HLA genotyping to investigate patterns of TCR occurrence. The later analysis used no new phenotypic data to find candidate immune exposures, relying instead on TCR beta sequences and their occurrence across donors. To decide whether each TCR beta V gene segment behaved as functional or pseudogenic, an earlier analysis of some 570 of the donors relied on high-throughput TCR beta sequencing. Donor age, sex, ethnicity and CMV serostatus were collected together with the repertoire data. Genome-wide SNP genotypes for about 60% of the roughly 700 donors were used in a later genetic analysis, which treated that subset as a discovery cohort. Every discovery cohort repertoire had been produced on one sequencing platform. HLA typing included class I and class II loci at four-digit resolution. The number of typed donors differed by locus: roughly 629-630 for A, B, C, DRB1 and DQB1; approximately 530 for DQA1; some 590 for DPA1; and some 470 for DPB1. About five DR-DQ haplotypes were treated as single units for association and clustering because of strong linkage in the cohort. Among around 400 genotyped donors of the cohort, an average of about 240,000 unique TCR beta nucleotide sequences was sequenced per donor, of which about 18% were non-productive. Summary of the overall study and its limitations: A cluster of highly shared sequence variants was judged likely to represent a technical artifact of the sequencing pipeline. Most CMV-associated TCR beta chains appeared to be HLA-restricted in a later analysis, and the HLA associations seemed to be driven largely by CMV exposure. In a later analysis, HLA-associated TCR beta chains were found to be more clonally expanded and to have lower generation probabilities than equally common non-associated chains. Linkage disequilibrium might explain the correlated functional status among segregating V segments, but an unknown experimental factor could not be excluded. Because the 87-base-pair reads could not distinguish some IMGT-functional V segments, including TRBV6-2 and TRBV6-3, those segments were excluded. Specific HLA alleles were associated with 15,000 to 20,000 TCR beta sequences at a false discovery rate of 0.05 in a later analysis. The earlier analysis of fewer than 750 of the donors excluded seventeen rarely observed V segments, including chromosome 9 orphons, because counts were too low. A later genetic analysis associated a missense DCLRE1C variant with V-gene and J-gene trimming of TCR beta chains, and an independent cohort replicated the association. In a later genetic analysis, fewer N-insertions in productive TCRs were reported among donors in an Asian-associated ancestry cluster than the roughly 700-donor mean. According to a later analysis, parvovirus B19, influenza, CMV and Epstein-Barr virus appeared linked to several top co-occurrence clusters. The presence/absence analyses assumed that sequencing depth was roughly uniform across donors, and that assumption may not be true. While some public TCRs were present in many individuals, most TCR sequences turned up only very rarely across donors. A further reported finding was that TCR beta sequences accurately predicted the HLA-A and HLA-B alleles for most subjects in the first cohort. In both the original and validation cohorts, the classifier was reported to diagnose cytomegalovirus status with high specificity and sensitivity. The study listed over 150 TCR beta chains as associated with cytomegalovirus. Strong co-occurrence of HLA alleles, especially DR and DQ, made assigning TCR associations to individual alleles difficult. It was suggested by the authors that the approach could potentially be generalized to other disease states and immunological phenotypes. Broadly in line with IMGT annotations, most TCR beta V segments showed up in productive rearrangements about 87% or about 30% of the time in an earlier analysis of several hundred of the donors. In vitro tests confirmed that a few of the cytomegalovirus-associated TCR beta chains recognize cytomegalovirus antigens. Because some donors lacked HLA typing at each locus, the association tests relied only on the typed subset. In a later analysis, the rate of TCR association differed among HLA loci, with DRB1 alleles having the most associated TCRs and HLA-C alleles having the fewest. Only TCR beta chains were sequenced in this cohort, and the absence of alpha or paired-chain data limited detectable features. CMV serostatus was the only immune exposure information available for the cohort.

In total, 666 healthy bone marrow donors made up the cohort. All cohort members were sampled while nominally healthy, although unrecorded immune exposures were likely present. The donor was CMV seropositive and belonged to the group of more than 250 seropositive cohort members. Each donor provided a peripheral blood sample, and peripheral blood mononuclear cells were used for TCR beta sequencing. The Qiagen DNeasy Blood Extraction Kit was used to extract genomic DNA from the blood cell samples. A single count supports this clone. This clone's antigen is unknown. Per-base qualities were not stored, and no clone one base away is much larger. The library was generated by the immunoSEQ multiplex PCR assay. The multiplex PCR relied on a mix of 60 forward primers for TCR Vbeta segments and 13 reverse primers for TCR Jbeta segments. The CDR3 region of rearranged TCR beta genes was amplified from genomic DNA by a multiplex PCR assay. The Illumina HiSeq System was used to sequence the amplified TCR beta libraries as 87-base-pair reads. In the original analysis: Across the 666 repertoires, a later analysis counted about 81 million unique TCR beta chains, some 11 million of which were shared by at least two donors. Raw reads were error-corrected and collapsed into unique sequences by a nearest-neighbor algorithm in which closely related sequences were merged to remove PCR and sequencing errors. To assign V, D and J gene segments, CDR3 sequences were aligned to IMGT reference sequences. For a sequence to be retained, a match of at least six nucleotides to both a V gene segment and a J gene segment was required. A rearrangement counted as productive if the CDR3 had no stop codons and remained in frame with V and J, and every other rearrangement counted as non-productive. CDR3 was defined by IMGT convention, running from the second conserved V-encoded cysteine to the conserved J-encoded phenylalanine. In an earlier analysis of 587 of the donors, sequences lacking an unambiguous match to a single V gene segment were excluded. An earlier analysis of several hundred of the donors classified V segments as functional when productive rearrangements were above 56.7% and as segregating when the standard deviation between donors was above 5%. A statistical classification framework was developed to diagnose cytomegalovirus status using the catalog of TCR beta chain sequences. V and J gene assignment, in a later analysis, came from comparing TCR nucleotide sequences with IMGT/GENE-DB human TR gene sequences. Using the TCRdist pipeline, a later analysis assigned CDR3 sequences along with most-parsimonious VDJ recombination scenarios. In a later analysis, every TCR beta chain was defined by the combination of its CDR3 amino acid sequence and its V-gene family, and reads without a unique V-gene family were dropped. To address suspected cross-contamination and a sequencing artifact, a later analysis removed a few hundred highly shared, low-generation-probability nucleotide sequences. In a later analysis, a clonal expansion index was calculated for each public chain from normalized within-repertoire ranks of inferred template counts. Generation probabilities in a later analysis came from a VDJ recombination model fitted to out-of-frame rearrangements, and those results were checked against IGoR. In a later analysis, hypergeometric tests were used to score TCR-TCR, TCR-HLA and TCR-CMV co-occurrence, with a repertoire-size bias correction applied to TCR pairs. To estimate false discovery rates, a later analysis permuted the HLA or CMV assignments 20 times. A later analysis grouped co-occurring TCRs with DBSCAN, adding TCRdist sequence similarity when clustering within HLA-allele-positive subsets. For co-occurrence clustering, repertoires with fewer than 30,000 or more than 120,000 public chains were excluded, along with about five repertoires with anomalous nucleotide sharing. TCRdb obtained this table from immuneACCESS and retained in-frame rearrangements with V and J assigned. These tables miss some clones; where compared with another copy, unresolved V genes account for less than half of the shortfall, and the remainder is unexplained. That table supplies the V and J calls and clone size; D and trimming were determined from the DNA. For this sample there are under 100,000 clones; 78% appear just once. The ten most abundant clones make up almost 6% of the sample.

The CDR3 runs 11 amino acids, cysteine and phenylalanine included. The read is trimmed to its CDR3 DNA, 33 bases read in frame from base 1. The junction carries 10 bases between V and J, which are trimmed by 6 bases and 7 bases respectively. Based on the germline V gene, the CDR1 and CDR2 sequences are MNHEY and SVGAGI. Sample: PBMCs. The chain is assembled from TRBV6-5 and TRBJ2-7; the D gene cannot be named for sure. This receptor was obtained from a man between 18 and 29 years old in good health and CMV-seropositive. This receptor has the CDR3 CASSSRGEQYF. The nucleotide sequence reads TGTGCCAGCAGCAGCCGAGGTGAGCAGTACTTC.